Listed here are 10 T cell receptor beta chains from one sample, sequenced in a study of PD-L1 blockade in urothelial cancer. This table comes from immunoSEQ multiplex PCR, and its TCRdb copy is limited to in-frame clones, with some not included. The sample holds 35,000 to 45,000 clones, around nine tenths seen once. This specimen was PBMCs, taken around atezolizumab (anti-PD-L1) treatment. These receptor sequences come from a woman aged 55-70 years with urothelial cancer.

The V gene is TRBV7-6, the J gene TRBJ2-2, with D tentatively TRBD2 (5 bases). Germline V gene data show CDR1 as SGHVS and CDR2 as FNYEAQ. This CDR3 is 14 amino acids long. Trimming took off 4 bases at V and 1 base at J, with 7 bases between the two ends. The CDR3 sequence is CASSSSRNTGELFF. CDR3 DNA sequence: TGTGCCAGCAGCTCTAGCCGGAACACCGGGGAGCTGTTTTTT.

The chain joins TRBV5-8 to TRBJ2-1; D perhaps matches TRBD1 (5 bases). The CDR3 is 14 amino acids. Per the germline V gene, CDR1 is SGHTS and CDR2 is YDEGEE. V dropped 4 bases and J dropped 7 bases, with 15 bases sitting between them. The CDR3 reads CASSPRLDRNEQFF. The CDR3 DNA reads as TGTGCCAGCAGCCCACGCCTTGACAGAAATGAGCAGTTCTTC.

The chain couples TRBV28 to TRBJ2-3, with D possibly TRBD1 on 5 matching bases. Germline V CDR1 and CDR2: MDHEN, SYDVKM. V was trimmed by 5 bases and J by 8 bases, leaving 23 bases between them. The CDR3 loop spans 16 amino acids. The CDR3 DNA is TGTGCCAGCAGTACCCCCGGTTGGGGCCTGGAAGGTACGCAGTATTTT. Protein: CASSTPGWGLEGTQYF.

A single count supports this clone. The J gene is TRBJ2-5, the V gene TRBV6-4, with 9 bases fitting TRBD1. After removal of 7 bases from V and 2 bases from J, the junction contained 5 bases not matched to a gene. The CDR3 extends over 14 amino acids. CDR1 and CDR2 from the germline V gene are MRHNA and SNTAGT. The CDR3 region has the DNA TGTGCCAGCACCCGGGACAGGGAGCAAGAGACCCAGTACTTC. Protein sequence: CASTRDREQETQYF.

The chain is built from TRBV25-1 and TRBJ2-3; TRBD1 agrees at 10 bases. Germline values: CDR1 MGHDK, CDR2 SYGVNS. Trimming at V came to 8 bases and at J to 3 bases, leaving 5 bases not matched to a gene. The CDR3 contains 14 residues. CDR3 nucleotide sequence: TGTGCCAGCTCAGGACAGGGGGGAACAGATACGCAGTATTTT. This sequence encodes CASSGQGGTDTQYF.

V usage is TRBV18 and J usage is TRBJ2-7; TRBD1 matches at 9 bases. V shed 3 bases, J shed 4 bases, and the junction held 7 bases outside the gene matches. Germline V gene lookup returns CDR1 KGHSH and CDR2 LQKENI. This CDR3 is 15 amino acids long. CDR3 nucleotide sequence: TGTGCCAGCTCACCTATCGGGACAGGGAGGTACGAGCAGTACTTC. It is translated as CASSPIGTGRYEQYF.

Written as DNA, the CDR3 is TGTGCCAGCAGTTTGGAGCAGCGATCCCACACCTTC. Its translation is CASSLEQRSHTF. The chain combines TRBV28 with TRBJ1-2; D remains ambiguous. Trimming took off 3 bases at V and 12 bases at J, with 14 bases between the two ends. CDR3 length: 12 residues. Germline V CDR1 and CDR2: MDHEN, SYDVKM.

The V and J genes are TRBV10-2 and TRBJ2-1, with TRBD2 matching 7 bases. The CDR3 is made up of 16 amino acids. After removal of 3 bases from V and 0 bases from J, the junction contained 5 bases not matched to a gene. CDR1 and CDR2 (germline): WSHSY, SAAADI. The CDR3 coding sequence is TGCGCCAGCAGTGAAGCGGGATTTAGCTCCTACAATGAGCAGTTCTTC. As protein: CASSEAGFSSYNEQFF.

CDR3 sequence (DNA): TGTGCCAGCAGTGCACTAGCGGGGGGATCCTACGAGCAGTACTTC. This encodes CASSALAGGSYEQYF. This sequence joins TRBV6-1 and TRBJ2-7; 12 positions match TRBD2. The CDR3 is 15 residues long. Germline V gives CDR1 MNHNS, CDR2 SASEGT. Unmatched junction bases numbered 2, after V lost 4 bases and J lost 1 base.

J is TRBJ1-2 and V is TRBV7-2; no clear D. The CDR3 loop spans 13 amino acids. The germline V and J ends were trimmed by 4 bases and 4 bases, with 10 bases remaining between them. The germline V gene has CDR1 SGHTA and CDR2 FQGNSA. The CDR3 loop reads CASSYNGPYGYTF. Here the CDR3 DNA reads TGTGCCAGCAGCTACAATGGCCCCTATGGCTACACCTTC.